These T cell receptor beta chains were read from a single sample in a study of blood T cells in healthy people across ages. TCRdb processed the 5' RACE reads anew with MiXCR; each CDR3 protein has one entry. Among a few hundred thousand distinct CDR3 sequences listed, over 25% were seen once. These sequences were also reported in another study, on T cells of mothers and their children.

Sample: blood. These receptors all come from a boy between 2 and 10 years old in good health. CDR3s leave out the opening cysteine and the closing phenylalanine or tryptophan. The order of the fields is CDR3 length, V gene, J gene, CDR3 protein.

CDR3 length: 12; V gene: TRBV6-6; J gene: TRBJ2-7; CDR3 protein: ASSSRTESPEQY
CDR3 length: 12; V gene: TRBV6-6; J gene: TRBJ2-2; CDR3 protein: ASSSARNTGELF
CDR3 length: 12; V gene: TRBV7-6; J gene: TRBJ1-2; CDR3 protein: ASSLAEDRGDYT
CDR3 length: 13; V gene: TRBV20-1; J gene: TRBJ2-1; CDR3 protein: SATPGGLIYNEQF
CDR3 length: 13; V gene: TRBV7-9; J gene: TRBJ2-5; CDR3 protein: ASGSGGLYQETQY
CDR3 length: 11; V gene: TRBV28; J gene: TRBJ2-3; CDR3 protein: AISSGSTDTQY
CDR3 length: 13; V gene: TRBV20-1; J gene: TRBJ2-6; CDR3 protein: SARRRGTGANVLT
CDR3 length: 11; V gene: TRBV7-9; J gene: TRBJ1-1; CDR3 protein: ASSLSRDAEAF
CDR3 length: 14; V gene: TRBV20-1; J gene: TRBJ1-3; CDR3 protein: SARDRGLSSGNTIY
CDR3 length: 14; V gene: TRBV5-1; J gene: TRBJ1-4; CDR3 protein: ASSLIGGATNEKLF
CDR3 length: 13; V gene: TRBV5-1; J gene: NA; CDR3 protein: ASSLYPRGNNEQF
CDR3 length: 10; V gene: TRBV12-3/TRBV12-4; J gene: NA; CDR3 protein: ASSKDSDEQF
CDR3 length: 9; V gene: TRBV29-1; J gene: TRBJ2-5; CDR3 protein: SVERRGTQY
CDR3 length: 12; V gene: TRBV2; J gene: TRBJ1-1; CDR3 protein: ASSDRFMNTEAF
CDR3 length: 15; V gene: TRBV4-2; J gene: TRBJ1-4; CDR3 protein: ASSQGGVGSTNEKLF
CDR3 length: 9; V gene: TRBV20-1; J gene: TRBJ1-2; CDR3 protein: SAGAGYGYT
CDR3 length: 14; V gene: TRBV12-3/TRBV12-4; J gene: TRBJ1-4; CDR3 protein: ASSPQVGVANEKLF
CDR3 length: 12; V gene: TRBV29-1; J gene: TRBJ2-7; CDR3 protein: SVVQFEGKAEQY
CDR3 length: 13; V gene: TRBV6-1; J gene: TRBJ2-1; CDR3 protein: ASSEVAGANNEQF
CDR3 length: 12; V gene: TRBV29-1; J gene: NA; CDR3 protein: SVALSWASHEQY
CDR3 length: 13; V gene: TRBV29-1; J gene: TRBJ2-3; CDR3 protein: SVRGSGRGYDTQY
CDR3 length: 12; V gene: TRBV6-5; J gene: TRBJ2-4; CDR3 protein: ASSRGDRVNIQY
CDR3 length: 13; V gene: TRBV20-1; J gene: TRBJ1-1; CDR3 protein: SARDPRQGSTEAF
CDR3 length: 12; V gene: TRBV29-1; J gene: TRBJ2-2; CDR3 protein: SGAGDPNTGELF
CDR3 length: 13; V gene: TRBV11-2; J gene: TRBJ2-7; CDR3 protein: ASSQGSRSGYEQY
CDR3 length: 12; V gene: TRBV28; J gene: TRBJ2-5; CDR3 protein: ASSFPGYQETQY
CDR3 length: 15; V gene: TRBV19; J gene: TRBJ2-1; CDR3 protein: ASSPRPASFSYNEQF
CDR3 length: 14; V gene: TRBV4-3; J gene: TRBJ1-4; CDR3 protein: ASSQDQGTGSEKLF
CDR3 length: 13; V gene: TRBV7-2; J gene: NA; CDR3 protein: ASRRAGGIDNEQF
CDR3 length: 13; V gene: TRBV5-1; J gene: TRBJ2-1; CDR3 protein: ASTTSTGSYNEQF
CDR3 length: 14; V gene: TRBV6-1; J gene: TRBJ1-3; CDR3 protein: ASSWGGPTSGNTIY
CDR3 length: 16; V gene: TRBV24-1; J gene: TRBJ2-5; CDR3 protein: ATSDSGLAGVGGETQC
CDR3 length: 10; V gene: TRBV3-1; J gene: TRBJ2-5; CDR3 protein: ASSQLTGWQY
CDR3 length: 12; V gene: TRBV19; J gene: TRBJ1-3; CDR3 protein: ASGRGAPSNTIY
CDR3 length: 10; V gene: TRBV29-1; J gene: TRBJ1-5; CDR3 protein: SVGGFNQPQH
CDR3 length: 12; V gene: TRBV5-1; J gene: TRBJ2-5; CDR3 protein: AGSSTGTEETQY
CDR3 length: 14; V gene: TRBV5-1; J gene: TRBJ1-2; CDR3 protein: ASSLYGGGDSGGYT
CDR3 length: 15; V gene: TRBV4-1; J gene: TRBJ2-5; CDR3 protein: ASSQAWGQGAEETQY
CDR3 length: 14; V gene: TRBV18; J gene: TRBJ2-6; CDR3 protein: ASSPPNRDGANVLT
CDR3 length: 13; V gene: TRBV6-2/TRBV6-3; J gene: TRBJ2-7; CDR3 protein: AIGGVLGHYYEQY
CDR3 length: 13; V gene: TRBV5-1; J gene: TRBJ2-2; CDR3 protein: ASSLERGATGELF
CDR3 length: 12; V gene: TRBV6-6; J gene: TRBJ1-1; CDR3 protein: ASSQRGGDTEAF
CDR3 length: 12; V gene: TRBV29-1; J gene: TRBJ2-5; CDR3 protein: SVVALGLKETQY
CDR3 length: 11; V gene: TRBV18; J gene: TRBJ2-5; CDR3 protein: ASSPEGKSKQY
CDR3 length: 15; V gene: TRBV7-6; J gene: TRBJ2-1; CDR3 protein: ASSLGLVGGARDEQF
CDR3 length: 14; V gene: TRBV9; J gene: TRBJ2-3; CDR3 protein: ASSVERDSFTDTQY
CDR3 length: 12; V gene: TRBV29-1; J gene: TRBJ2-1; CDR3 protein: SALGQGTYNEQF
CDR3 length: 10; V gene: TRBV10-2; J gene: TRBJ2-5; CDR3 protein: ASRGASETQY
CDR3 length: 11; V gene: TRBV9; J gene: TRBJ2-7; CDR3 protein: ASSLRDRAEQY
CDR3 length: 12; V gene: TRBV19; J gene: NA; CDR3 protein: ASSAPDRGYEQY
CDR3 length: 14; V gene: TRBV2; J gene: TRBJ2-5; CDR3 protein: ASSPGLAFSGETQY
CDR3 length: 14; V gene: TRBV9; J gene: TRBJ2-1; CDR3 protein: ASNPGLGQGVGEQF